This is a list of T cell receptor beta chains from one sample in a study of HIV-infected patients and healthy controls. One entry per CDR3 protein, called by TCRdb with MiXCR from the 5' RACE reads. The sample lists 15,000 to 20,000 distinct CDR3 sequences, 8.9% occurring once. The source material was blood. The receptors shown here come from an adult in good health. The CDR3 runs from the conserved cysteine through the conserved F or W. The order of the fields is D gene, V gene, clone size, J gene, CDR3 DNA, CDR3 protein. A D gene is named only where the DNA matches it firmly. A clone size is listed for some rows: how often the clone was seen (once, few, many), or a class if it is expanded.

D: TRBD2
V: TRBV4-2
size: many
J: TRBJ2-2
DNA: TGTGCCAGCAGCCAGCCCGGGACTAGCTCCGGGGAGCTGTTTTTT
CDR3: CASSQPGTSSGELFF

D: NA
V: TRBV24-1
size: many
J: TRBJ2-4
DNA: TGTGCCACCAGTGATGCGCCAACGGGACAAATAGCCAAAAACATTCAGTACTTC
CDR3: CATSDAPTGQIAKNIQYF

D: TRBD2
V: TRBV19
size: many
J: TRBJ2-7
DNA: TGTGCCAGTAGATTAGCGGGCGGAACCTACGAGCAGTACTTC
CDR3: CASRLAGGTYEQYF

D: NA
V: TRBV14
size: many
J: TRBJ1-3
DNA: TGTGCCAGCAGCCATCCAGGGTTGGGCCGAAGGTCCATATATTTT
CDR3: CASSHPGLGRRSIYF

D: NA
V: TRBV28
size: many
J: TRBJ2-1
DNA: TGTGCCACCAAAGCGGGACAGATTTTTAGCTCCTACAATGAGCAGTTCTTC
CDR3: CATKAGQIFSSYNEQFF

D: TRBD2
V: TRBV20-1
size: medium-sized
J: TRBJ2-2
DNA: TGCAGTGCTAGGGCTAGCGGGTTGACCGGGGAGCTGTTTTTT
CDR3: CSARASGLTGELFF

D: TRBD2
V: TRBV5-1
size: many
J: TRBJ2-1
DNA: TGCGCCAGCAGCGCCACGACTAGCGGGCTCTGGAATGAGCAGTTCTTC
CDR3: CASSATTSGLWNEQFF

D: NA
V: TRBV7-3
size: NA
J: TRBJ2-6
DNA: TGTGCCAGCAGCCCGCGGGACCCGAGGGGCACTGGGGCCAACGTCCTGACTTTC
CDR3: CASSPRDPRGTGANVLTF

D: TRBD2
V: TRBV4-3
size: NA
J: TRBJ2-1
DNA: TGCGCCAGCAGCCAAATACTAGCGGGGGCTGGCAATGAGCAGTTCTTC
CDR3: CASSQILAGAGNEQFF

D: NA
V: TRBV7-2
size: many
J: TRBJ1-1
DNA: TGTGCCAGCAGCTTAGGGGCCCTAGGGGCTTTCTTT
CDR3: CASSLGALGAFF

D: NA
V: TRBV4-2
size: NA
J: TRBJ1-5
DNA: TGTGCCAGCAGCCAAGGGGGCTCGGGCAATCAGCCCCAGCATTTT
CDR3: CASSQGGSGNQPQHF

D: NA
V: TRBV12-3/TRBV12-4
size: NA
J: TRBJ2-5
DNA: TGTGCCAGCAGCCGAGACCGCTACCAAGAGACCCAGTACTTC
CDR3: CASSRDRYQETQYF

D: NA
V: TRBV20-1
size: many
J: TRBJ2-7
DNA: TGCAGTGCAAGGGACGTTTTTAGCAACGAGCAGTACTTC
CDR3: CSARDVFSNEQYF

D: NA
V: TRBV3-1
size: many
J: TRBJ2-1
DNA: TGTGCCAGCAGCCAAGATGACAGCTACAATGAGCAGTTCTTC
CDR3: CASSQDDSYNEQFF

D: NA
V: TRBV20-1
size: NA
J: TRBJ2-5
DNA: TGCAGTGCTAGAGCCCAAGAGACCCAGTACTTC
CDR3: CSARAQETQYF